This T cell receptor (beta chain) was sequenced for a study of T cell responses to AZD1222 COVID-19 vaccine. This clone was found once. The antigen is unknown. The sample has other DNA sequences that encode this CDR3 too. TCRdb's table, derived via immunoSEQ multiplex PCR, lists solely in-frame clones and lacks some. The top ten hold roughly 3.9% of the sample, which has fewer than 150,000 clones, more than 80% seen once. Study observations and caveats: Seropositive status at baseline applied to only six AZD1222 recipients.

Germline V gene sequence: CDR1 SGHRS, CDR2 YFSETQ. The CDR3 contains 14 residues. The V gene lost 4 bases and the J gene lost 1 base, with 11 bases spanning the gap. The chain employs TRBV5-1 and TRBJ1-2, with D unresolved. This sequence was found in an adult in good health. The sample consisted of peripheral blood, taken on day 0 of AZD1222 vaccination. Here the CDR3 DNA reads TGCGCCAGCAGCCTGGACGGACTTAACTATGGCTACACCTTC. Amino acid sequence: CASSLDGLNYGYTF.